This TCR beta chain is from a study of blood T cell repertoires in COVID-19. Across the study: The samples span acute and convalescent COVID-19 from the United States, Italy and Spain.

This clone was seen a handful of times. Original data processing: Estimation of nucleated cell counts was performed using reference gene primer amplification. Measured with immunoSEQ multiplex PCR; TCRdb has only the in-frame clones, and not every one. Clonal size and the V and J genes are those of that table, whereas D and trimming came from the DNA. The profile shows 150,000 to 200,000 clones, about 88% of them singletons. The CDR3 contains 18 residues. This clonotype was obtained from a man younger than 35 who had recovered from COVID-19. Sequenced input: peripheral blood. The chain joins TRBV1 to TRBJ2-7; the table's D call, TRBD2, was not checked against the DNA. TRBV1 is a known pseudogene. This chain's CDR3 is CTSSQERIQRDGTYEQYF. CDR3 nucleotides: TGCACCAGCAGCCAAGAGAGAATTCAGCGGGATGGGACCTACGAGCAGTACTTC.